This entry lists 5 T cell receptor beta chains sequenced from one sample in a study of pediatric ulcerative colitis. The protocol was immunoSEQ multiplex PCR, while the TCRdb copy is restricted to in-frame clones and leaves out a portion. There are tens of thousands of clones in the sample; around 79% occur only once, and 3% to 4.5% lies in the top ten. One to two pinch biopsies were taken from the rectum during colonoscopy. The specimen sequenced was gut tissue. Receptors were obtained from a girl between 10 and 17 years old with moderate ulcerative colitis.

About this clone itself: This sample also contains other DNA sequences that code for the same CDR3. The J gene is TRBJ1-2, the V gene TRBV18; TRBD1 matches at 8 bases. The germline V gene encodes CDR1 KGHSH and CDR2 LQKENI. Unmatched junction bases numbered 4, after V lost 3 bases and J lost 4 bases. The CDR3 has 14 amino acids. CDR3 coding DNA: TGTGCCAGCTCACCTCTCGACAGGGGCTATGGCTACACCTTC. It translates to CASSPLDRGYGYTF. Full variable domain (outside the CDR3, taken from reference TRBV18 and TRBJ1-2): NAGVMQNPRHLVRRRGQEARLRCSPMKGHSHVYWYRQLPEEGLKFMVYLQKENIIDESGMPKERFSAEFPKEGPSILRIQQVVRGDSAAYFCASSPLDRGYGYTFGSGTRLTVV.

The rearrangement joins TRBV27 to TRBJ2-7, with 9 bases aligning to TRBD2. The CDR3 sequence is 17 residues long. The V and J ends lost 3 bases and 1 base, in that order; junction bases with no gene match: 10. CDR1 MNHEY and CDR2 SMNVEV come from the germline V gene (reference sequence). CDR3 region: CASSFRAGGLRSYEQYF. The DNA of the CDR3 is TGTGCCAGCAGTTTCCGGGCGGGAGGGCTTCGGTCCTACGAGCAGTACTTC.

The chain links TRBV5-1 to TRBJ2-4; 9 positions match TRBD2. The V segment lost 0 bases and the J segment 1 base; nucleotides outside the gene matches: 5. Looked up from germline, CDR1 is SGHRS and CDR2 is YFSETQ. This CDR3 contains 17 residues. Written as DNA, the CDR3 is TGCGCCAGCAGCTTGGGACTAGCGGTTACTGCCAAAAACATTCAGTACTTC. This gives the protein CASSLGLAVTAKNIQYF. Based on the CDR3 plus reference TRBV5-1 and TRBJ2-4, the full variable domain is KAGVTQTPRYLIKTRGQQVTLSCSPISGHRSVSWYQQTPGQGLQFLFEYFSETQRNKGNFPGRFSGRQFSNSRSEMNVSTLELGDSALYLCASSLGLAVTAKNIQYFGAGTRLSVL.

V usage is TRBV6-6 and J usage is TRBJ2-1, with 8 bases fitting TRBD2. V gave up 6 bases and J gave up 3 bases; unmatched junction bases: 7. The CDR3 covers 15 residues. Germline CDR1 MNHNY, CDR2 SVGAGI (reference sequence). This CDR3 is CASRATSGLYNEQFF. Written as DNA, the CDR3 is TGTGCCAGCAGGGCCACTAGCGGACTCTACAATGAGCAGTTCTTC.

The chain has TRBV13 and TRBJ2-2, with D possibly being TRBD1 (6 bases). Germline V gene sequence: CDR1 PRHDT, CDR2 FYEKMQ (reference sequence). V was shortened by 3 bases and J by 1 base, with 9 bases between the two germline ends. The CDR3 is 15 residues long. The CDR3 sequence is CASSLDSENTGELFF. CDR3 nucleotide sequence: TGTGCCAGCAGCTTGGACAGTGAGAACACCGGGGAGCTGTTTTTT.